This T cell receptor (beta chain) came from a study of human T cells and chemical hapten exposure. Study background: Alopecia universalis, totalis or areata was present in patients who were mostly female.

A single record per CDR3 protein comes from TCRdb applying MiXCR to the RACE reads. The data contain tens of thousands of distinct CDR3 sequences, 32% of them singletons. Time point described: patch test 1, 2 weeks after DPC sensitization. Sample treatment: therapeutic diphenylcyclopropenone sensitization with weekly scalp DPC. Germline V gene data show CDR1 as MDHEN and CDR2 as SYDVKM. V was cut by 3 bases and J by 6 bases, with 9 bases left in between. The CDR3 is made up of 12 amino acids. Sequenced here: whole blood, sampled in connection with sensitization to the hapten diphenylcyclopropenone (DPC). V usage is TRBV28 and J usage is TRBJ2-7, with no clear D. The TCR was taken from a man aged 40-55 years with alopecia areata. Some clones in this sample may be carry-over from other donors' samples. The CDR3: CASSFKVSEQYF. The CDR3 DNA reads as TGTGCCAGCAGTTTTAAGGTGTCCGAGCAGTACTTC.